Listed here are 20 T cell receptor beta chains from one sample, sequenced in a study of blood T cell repertoires in COVID-19. Repertoires were generated with immunoSEQ multiplex PCR, while TCRdb's copy carries only in-frame clones and drops some. This table holds tens of thousands of clones, over 60% found once. Material: peripheral blood. The receptors shown here come from a human donor in a cohort sampled during active COVID-19.

The chain employs TRBV19 and TRBJ2-2, with TRBD1 identical over 8 bases. The V and J ends lost 7 bases and 1 base, in that order; junction bases with no gene match: 8. This CDR3 region has 16 residues. Germline V lookup: CDR1 LNHDA, CDR2 SQIVND (reference sequence). The CDR3 nucleotides read TGTGCCAGTAATACTGTGGGACAGGTGAACACCGGGGAGCTGTTTTTT. It specifies CASNTVGQVNTGELFF.

This rearrangement joins TRBV6-2 or TRBV6-3 to TRBJ1-5, with 7 bases that match TRBD1. This CDR3 has 16 amino acids. Germline assignment: CDR1 MNHEY and CDR2 SVGEGT. Trimming at V came to 5 bases and at J to 0 bases, leaving 7 bases not matched to a gene. The CDR3 sequence is CASSATGVYSNQPQHF. The CDR3 DNA is TGTGCCAGCAGTGCCACAGGGGTTTATAGCAATCAGCCCCAGCATTTT.

This chain connects TRBV2 to TRBJ2-3; D is unclear. The CDR3 is 11 residues long. V was cut by 5 bases and J by 4 bases, with 4 bases left in between. CDR1 SNHLY and CDR2 FYNNEI come from the germline V gene. The CDR3 sequence: CASSYSDTQYF. The CDR3 DNA reads as TGTGCCAGCAGTTACTCAGATACGCAGTATTTT.

V and J are TRBV28 and TRBJ1-5; 9 nucleotides align to TRBD1. Germline CDR1 is MDHEN and CDR2 is SYDVKM. CDR3 size: 15 residues. Trimming cost V 6 bases and J 7 bases; bases outside gene matches: 10. The CDR3 bases are TGTGCCAGCAGAGGCTGGGGACAGGGAGGACAGCCCCAGCATTTT. It translates to CASRGWGQGGQPQHF. The whole variable domain, filled in from reference TRBV28 and TRBJ1-5, reads DVKVTQSSRYLVKRTGEKVFLECVQDMDHENMFWYRQDPGLGLRLIYFSYDVKMKEKGDIPEGYSVSREKKERFSLILESASTNQTSMYLCASRGWGQGGQPQHFGDGTRLSIL.

The sample holds one count of this clone. This chain joins TRBV6-5 and TRBJ1-6, with D possibly matching TRBD1 (5 bases). The CDR3 loop spans 14 amino acids. The V and J ends lost 2 bases and 9 bases respectively, with 11 bases between them. Germline V gene lookup returns CDR1 MNHEY and CDR2 SVGAGI. In nucleotides, the CDR3 is TGTGCCAGCAGTTACATCTGGGGCGGTTCACCCCTCCACTTT. It encodes CASSYIWGGSPLHF.

The chain couples TRBV4-1 to TRBJ1-2; 7 bases map to TRBD1. The V segment lost 3 bases and the J segment 3 bases; nucleotides outside the gene matches: 4. Germline CDR1 is MGHRA and CDR2 is YSYEKL. CDR3 length equals 14 residues. The DNA for the CDR3 is TGCGCCAGCAGCCAGACAGGGCTCGACTATGGCTACACCTTC. Protein product: CASSQTGLDYGYTF.

V and J are TRBV5-5 and TRBJ2-5; TRBD1 matches at 10 bases. V dropped 0 bases and J dropped 4; count of bases not matched to a gene: 9. Germline-derived CDR1 and CDR2 are SGHKS and YYEKEE (reference sequence). The CDR3 runs 17 residues. The CDR3 region has the DNA TGTGCCAGCAGCTTGGTTGCCGTGACAGGGGGCCGAGAGACCCAGTACTTC. It is translated as CASSLVAVTGGRETQYF.

CDR3 DNA: TGCGCCAGCAGCCAACGGAGTCTCAACAATGAGCAGTTCTTC. As protein: CASSQRSLNNEQFF. The chain links TRBV4-1 to TRBJ2-1; no clear D gene. This CDR3 spans 14 amino acids. Germline V gene lookup returns CDR1 MGHRA and CDR2 YSYEKL. The ends were cut back, 2 bases at V and 5 bases at J, with 10 bases in the middle.

This chain connects TRBV30 to TRBJ1-1; D is unresolved. The CDR3 is 14 residues long. V lost 5 bases and J lost 1, with 14 bases in between. Germline CDR1 GTSNPN, CDR2 SVGIG (reference sequence). In DNA, the CDR3 is TGTGCCTGGTTTAAGGTCGTAGCGAACACTGAAGCTTTCTTT. Protein product: CAWFKVVANTEAFF.

This clone was counted many times. The chain couples TRBV7-9 to TRBJ1-2, with TRBD1 identical over 7 bases. The V and J ends lost 3 bases and 8 bases, in that order; junction bases with no gene match: 9. Germline loops: CDR1 SEHNR, CDR2 FQNEAQ (reference sequence). The CDR3 runs 14 residues. CDR3 sequence reads: CASSLDSPGGGYTF. The CDR3 DNA is TGTGCCAGCAGCTTGGACAGCCCAGGGGGGGGCTACACCTTC.

The chain couples TRBV28 to TRBJ2-7, with 8 nucleotides matching TRBD2. The J segment lost 3 bases and the V segment lost 10 bases, leaving 5 bases of the junction unmatched. The CDR3 totals 12 residues. Germline V gene data show CDR1 as MDHEN and CDR2 as SYDVKM. The CDR3 sequence: CATESGSYEQYF. The CDR3 DNA sequence: TGTGCCACGGAGAGCGGGAGCTACGAGCAGTACTTC.

The chain has TRBV24-1 and TRBJ2-5; D is unclear. From germline, CDR1 is KGHDR and CDR2 SFDVKD. This CDR3 has 15 residues. Deletions cut 2 bases from V and 3 bases from J, with 12 bases between. This chain's CDR3 is CATSDSPLGEETQYF. For the CDR3, the DNA is TGTGCCACCAGTGATTCTCCCCTTGGAGAAGAGACCCAGTACTTC.

V is TRBV18 and J is TRBJ1-6; 9 bases agree with TRBD1. The CDR3 extends over 18 amino acids. Germline V gene sequence: CDR1 KGHSH, CDR2 LQKENI. The J segment lost 1 base and the V segment lost 7 bases, leaving 11 bases of the junction unmatched. CDR3 residues: CASFAGTGSRSYNSPLHF. The CDR3 coding sequence is TGTGCCAGCTTCGCCGGGACAGGGTCAAGGTCCTATAATTCACCCCTCCACTTT.

This clone came up once. This chain joins TRBV29-1 and TRBJ2-5; D is uncertain. The V gene lost 1 base and the J gene lost 5 bases, with 11 bases spanning the gap. Germline assignment: CDR1 SQVTM and CDR2 ANQGSEA. CDR3 length: 13 residues. CDR3 sequence (DNA): TGCAGCGTTGAAGGAAGCCGCGGTGAGACCCAGTACTTC. Amino acid sequence: CSVEGSRGETQYF.

The rearrangement links TRBV5-1 to TRBJ2-1, with D possibly matching TRBD2 (5 bases). The CDR3 is 14 amino acids. V gave up 4 bases and J gave up 2 bases, with 10 bases separating them. Germline V gene data show CDR1 as SGHRS and CDR2 as YFSETQ. CDR3 protein: CASSLTGTYNEQFF. The CDR3 region has the DNA TGCGCCAGCAGCCTAACCGGGACCTACAATGAGCAGTTCTTC.

The J gene is TRBJ2-6, the V gene TRBV19, with a tentative D call TRBD1 (6 bases). V gave up 5 bases and J gave up 0 bases, with 11 bases separating them. The CDR3 has 16 residues. Germline V CDR1 and CDR2: LNHDA, SQIVND (reference sequence). The CDR3 DNA reads as TGTGCCAGTAGTTCACAAGGGGGCTCTGGGGCCAACGTCCTGACTTTC. It is translated as CASSSQGGSGANVLTF.

The gene calls are TRBV5-4 and TRBJ2-6; maybe TRBD1 (5 bases). Germline CDR1 reads SGHNT; CDR2 reads YYREEE (reference sequence). The CDR3 loop spans 15 amino acids. V was trimmed by 3 bases and J by 2 bases, leaving 9 bases between them. CDR3 DNA sequence: TGTGCCAGCAGCTCTGGCAGGGCTGGGGCCAACGTCCTGACTTTC. The encoded protein is CASSSGRAGANVLTF.

This clone showed up just once. J is TRBJ2-2 and V is TRBV6-5; the D gene is possibly TRBD1 (5 bases). The CDR3 covers 15 residues. Germline values: CDR1 MNHEY, CDR2 SVGAGI. V was clipped by 6 bases and J by 5 bases, with 16 bases between them. CDR3 bases: TGTGCCAGCAGGGGGCAAGCCACGAGTACCGGGGAGCTGTTTTTT. It translates to CASRGQATSTGELFF.

The V call is TRBV28, the J call TRBJ1-6; 7 nucleotides align to TRBD1. The V segment lost 2 bases and the J segment 9 bases; nucleotides outside the gene matches: 4. The CDR3 consists of 14 residues. Germline V gene sequence: CDR1 MDHEN, CDR2 SYDVKM. Written as DNA, the CDR3 is TGTGCCAGCAGTTTACGACAGGGAGGTTCACCCCTCCACTTT. Translating gives CASSLRQGGSPLHF.

The chain combines TRBV15 with TRBJ2-3, with 8 bases identical to TRBD1. Trimming removed 6 bases from V and 5 bases from J; junction bases left unmatched: 4. The CDR3 runs 13 residues. The germline V gene encodes CDR1 LNHNV and CDR2 YYDKDF (reference sequence). In DNA form, the CDR3 reads TGTGCCACCAGGCAGGGGGCGGGAGATACGCAGTATTTT. It encodes CATRQGAGDTQYF.